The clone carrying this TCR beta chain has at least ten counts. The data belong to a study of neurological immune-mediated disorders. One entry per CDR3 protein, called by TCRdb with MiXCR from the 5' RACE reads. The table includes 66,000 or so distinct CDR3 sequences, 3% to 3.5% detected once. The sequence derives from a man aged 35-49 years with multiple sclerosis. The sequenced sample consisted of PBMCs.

As DNA, the CDR3 is TGTGCCAGCAGGCCCGCGGGTGGGCAGGCGGTCTATGGCTACACCTTC. Amino acid sequence: CASRPAGGQAVYGYTF. The rearrangement joins TRBV12-3 or TRBV12-4 to TRBJ1-2; D is uncertain. V dropped 6 bases and J dropped 4 bases, with 21 bases sitting between them. This CDR3 region has 16 residues.